This record looks at one T cell receptor beta chain sequence and its context. The antigen remains unidentified. This specimen comes from a study of shared clonotypes between healthy human individuals. Whole-study results and caveats: Rarefaction showed sorted-subset sequencing was incomplete despite large depth. The sampled material consisted only of blood, and tissue repertoires are likely to differ. A generally larger estimated richness was seen in naive subsets than in memory subsets. Represented diversity, genetic and exposure-history alike, was limited by few donors.

Naive-designated CD8 cells lacked CD45RO, were positively enriched for CCR7, and omitted terminally differentiated effector memory CD45RA+ cells. Trimming removed 4 bases at V and 3 bases at J, with 16 bases between. This CDR3 spans 15 amino acids. CDR1 and CDR2 from the germline V gene are MNHEY and SVGAGI. Using immunoSEQ multiplex PCR, the repertoire was profiled, and TCRdb retains in-frame clones only, with some absent. This table has roughly 2.1 million clones, approximately 94% appearing once. Sequenced material: naive CD8+ T cells from PBMCs. This rearrangement joins TRBV6-5 to TRBJ2-7, with no clear D. This receptor was identified in a man in his late teens or twenties in good health. Some clones in this sample may be carry-over from other donors' samples. CDR3 sequence: CASSFGQSRGYEQYF. The CDR3 bases are TGTGCCAGCAGTTTTGGGCAGTCTAGAGGCTACGAGCAGTACTTC.